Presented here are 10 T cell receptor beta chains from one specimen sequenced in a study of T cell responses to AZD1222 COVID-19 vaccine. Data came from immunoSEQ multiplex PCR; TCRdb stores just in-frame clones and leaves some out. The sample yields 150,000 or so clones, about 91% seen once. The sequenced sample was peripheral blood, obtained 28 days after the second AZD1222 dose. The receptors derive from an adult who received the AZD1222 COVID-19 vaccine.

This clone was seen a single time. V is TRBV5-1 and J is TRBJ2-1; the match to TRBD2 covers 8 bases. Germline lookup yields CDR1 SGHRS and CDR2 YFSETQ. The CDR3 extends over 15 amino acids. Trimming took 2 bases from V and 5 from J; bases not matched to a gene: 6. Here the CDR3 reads CASSFTSGNNNEQFF. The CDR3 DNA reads TGCGCCAGCAGCTTTACTAGCGGAAATAACAATGAGCAGTTCTTC.

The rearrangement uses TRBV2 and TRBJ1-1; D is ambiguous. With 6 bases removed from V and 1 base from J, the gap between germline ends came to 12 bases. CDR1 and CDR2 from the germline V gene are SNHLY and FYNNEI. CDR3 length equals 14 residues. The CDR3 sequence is CASSNDYPNTEAFF. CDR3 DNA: TGTGCCAGCAGCAACGACTACCCGAACACTGAAGCTTTCTTT. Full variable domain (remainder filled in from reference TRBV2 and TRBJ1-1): EPEVTQTPSHQVTQMGQEVILRCVPISNHLYFYWYRQILGQKVEFLVSFYNNEISEKSEIFDDQFSVERPDGSNFTLKIRSTKLEDSAMYFCASSNDYPNTEAFFGQGTRLTVV.

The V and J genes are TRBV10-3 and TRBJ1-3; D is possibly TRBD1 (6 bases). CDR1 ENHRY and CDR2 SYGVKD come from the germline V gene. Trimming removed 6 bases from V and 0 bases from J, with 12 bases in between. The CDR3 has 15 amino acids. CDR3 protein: CAIRDTGNSGNTIYF. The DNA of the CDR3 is TGTGCCATCAGGGACACAGGGAACTCTGGAAACACCATATATTTT.

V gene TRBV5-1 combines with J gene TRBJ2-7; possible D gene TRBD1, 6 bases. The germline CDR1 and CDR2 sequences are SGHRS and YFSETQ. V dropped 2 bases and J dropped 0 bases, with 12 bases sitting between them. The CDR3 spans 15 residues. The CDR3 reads CASSFTGRLSYEQYF. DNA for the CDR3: TGCGCCAGCAGCTTTACAGGGCGGCTCTCCTACGAGCAGTACTTC.

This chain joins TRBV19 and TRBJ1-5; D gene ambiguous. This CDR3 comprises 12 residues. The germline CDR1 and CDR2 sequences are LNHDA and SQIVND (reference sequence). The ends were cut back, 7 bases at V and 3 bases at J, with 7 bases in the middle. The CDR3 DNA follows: TGTGCCAGTAAGGAGGTCAATCAGCCCCAGCATTTT. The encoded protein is CASKEVNQPQHF.

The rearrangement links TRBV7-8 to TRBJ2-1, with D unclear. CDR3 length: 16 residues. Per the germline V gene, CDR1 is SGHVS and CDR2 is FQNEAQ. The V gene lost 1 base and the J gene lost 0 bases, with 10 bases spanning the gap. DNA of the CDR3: TGTGCCAGCAGCTTAGTCTCAGGTAGCTCCTACAATGAGCAGTTCTTC. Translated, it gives CASSLVSGSSYNEQFF.

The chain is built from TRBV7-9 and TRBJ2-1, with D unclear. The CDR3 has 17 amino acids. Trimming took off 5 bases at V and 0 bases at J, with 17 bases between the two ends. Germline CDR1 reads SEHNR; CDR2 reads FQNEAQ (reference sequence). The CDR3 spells CASSPPSVGSSYNEQFF. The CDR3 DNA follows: TGTGCCAGCAGCCCCCCATCAGTAGGCAGCTCCTACAATGAGCAGTTCTTC. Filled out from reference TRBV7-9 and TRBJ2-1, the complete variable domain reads DTGVSQNPRHKITKRGQNVTFRCDPISEHNRLYWYRQTLGQGPEFLTYFQNEAQLEKSRLLSDRFSAERPKGSFSTLEIQRTEQGDSAMYLCASSPPSVGSSYNEQFFGPGTRLTVL.

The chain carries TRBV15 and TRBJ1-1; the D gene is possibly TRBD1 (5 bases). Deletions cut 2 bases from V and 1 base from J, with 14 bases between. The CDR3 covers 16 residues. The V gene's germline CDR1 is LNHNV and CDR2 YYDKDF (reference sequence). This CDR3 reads CATSRSFTGPNTEAFF. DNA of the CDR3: TGTGCCACCAGCAGATCCTTTACAGGCCCGAACACTGAAGCTTTCTTT.

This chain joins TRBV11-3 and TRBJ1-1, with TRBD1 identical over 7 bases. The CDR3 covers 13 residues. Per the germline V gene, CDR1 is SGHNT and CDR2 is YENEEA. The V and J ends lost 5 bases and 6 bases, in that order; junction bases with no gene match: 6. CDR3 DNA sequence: TGTGCCAGCAGCATTAACAGGGGTGCTGAAGCTTTCTTT. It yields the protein CASSINRGAEAFF.

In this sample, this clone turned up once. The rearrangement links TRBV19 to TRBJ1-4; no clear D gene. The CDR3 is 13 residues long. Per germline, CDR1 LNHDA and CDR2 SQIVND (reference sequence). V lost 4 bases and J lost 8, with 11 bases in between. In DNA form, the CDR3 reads TGTGCCAGTAGTACGCAAGAAAGGGAAAAACTGTTTTTT. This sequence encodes CASSTQEREKLFF.